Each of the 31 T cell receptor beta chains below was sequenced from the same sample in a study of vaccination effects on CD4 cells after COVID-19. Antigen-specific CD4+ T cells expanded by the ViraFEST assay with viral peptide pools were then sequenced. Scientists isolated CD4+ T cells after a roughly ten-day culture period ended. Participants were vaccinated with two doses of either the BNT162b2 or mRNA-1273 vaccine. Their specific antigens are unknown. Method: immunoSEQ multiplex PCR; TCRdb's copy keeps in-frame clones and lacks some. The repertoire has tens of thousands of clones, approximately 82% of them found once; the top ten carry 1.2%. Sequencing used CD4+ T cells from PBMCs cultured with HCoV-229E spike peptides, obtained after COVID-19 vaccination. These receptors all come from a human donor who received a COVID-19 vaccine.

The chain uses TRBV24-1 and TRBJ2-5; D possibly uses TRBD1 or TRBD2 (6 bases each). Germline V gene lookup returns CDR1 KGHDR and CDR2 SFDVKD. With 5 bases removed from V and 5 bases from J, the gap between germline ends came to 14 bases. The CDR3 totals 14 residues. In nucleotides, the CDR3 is TGTGCCACCAGTGCCCACGGGGGCGACGAGACCCAGTACTTC. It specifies CATSAHGGDETQYF.

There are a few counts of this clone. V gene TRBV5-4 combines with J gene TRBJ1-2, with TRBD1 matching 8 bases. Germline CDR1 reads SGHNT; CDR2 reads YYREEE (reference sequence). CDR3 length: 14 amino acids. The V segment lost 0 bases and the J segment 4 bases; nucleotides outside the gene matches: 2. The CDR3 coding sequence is TGTGCCAGCAGCTTGGGCCAGGGGGCCTATGGCTACACCTTC. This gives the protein CASSLGQGAYGYTF.

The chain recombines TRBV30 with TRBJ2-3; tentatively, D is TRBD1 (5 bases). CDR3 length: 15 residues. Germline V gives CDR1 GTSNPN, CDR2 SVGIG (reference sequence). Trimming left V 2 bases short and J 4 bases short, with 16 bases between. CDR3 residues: CAWSPTRQIPDTQYF. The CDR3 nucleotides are TGTGCCTGGAGTCCCACACGACAGATCCCAGATACGCAGTATTTT. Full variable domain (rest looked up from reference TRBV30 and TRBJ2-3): SQTIHQWPATLVQPVGSPLSLECTVEGTSNPNLYWYRQAAGRGLQLLFYSVGIGQISSEVPQNLSASRPQDRQFILSSKKLLLSDSGFYLCAWSPTRQIPDTQYFGPGTRLTVL.

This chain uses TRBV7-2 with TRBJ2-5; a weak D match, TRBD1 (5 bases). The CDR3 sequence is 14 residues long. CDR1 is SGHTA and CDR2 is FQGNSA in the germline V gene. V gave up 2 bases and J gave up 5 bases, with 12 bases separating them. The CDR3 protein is CASSLQGASETQYF. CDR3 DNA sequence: TGTGCCAGCAGCTTACAAGGGGCGTCGGAGACCCAGTACTTC.

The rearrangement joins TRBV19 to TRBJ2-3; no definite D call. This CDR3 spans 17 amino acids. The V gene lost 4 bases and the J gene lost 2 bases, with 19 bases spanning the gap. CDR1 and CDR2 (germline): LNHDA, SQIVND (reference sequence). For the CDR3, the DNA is TGTGCCAGTAGTAGCAGACAAGGAAGGTCGTTCACAGATACGCAGTATTTT. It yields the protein CASSSRQGRSFTDTQYF.

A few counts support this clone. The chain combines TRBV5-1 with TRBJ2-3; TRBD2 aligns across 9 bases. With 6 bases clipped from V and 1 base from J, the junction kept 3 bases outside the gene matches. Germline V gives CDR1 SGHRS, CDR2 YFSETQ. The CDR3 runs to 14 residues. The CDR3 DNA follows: TGCGCCAGCAAGGAGCGGGGGGGCACAGATACGCAGTATTTT. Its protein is CASKERGGTDTQYF. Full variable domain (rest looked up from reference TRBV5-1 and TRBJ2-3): KAGVTQTPRYLIKTRGQQVTLSCSPISGHRSVSWYQQTPGQGLQFLFEYFSETQRNKGNFPGRFSGRQFSNSRSEMNVSTLELGDSALYLCASKERGGTDTQYFGPGTRLTVL.

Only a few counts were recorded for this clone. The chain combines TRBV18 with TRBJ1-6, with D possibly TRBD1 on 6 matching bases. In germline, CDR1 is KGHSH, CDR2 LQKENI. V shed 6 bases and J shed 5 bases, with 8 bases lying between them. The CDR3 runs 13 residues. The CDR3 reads CASSGANNSPLHF. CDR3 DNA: TGTGCCAGCTCGGGGGCCAATAATTCACCCCTCCACTTT.

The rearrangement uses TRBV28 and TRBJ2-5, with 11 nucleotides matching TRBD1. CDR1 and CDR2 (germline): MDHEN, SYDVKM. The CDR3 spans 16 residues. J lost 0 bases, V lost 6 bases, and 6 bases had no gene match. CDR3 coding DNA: TGTGCCAGCAGCACCCCGGGACAGGGGGACCAAGAGACCCAGTACTTC. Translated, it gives CASSTPGQGDQETQYF.

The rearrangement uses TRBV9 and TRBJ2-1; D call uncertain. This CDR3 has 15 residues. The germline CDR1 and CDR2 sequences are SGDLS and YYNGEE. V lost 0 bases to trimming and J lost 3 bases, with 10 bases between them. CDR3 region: CASSVGPWDYNEQFF. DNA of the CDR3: TGTGCCAGCAGCGTAGGTCCCTGGGACTACAATGAGCAGTTCTTC.

CDR3 coding DNA: TGTGCCAGCAGACCCCTCCCGAGGGCTGAAGCTTTCTTT. This sequence encodes CASRPLPRAEAFF. The chain is built from TRBV12-3 or TRBV12-4 and TRBJ1-1; no clear D. V was cut by 6 bases and J by 6 bases, with 14 bases left in between. This CDR3 region has 13 residues.

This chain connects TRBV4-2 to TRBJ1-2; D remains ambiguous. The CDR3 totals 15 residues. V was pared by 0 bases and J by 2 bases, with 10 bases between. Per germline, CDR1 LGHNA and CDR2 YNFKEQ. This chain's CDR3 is CASSQERSSNYGYTF. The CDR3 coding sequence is TGTGCCAGCAGCCAAGAGAGGAGTAGCAACTATGGCTACACCTTC.

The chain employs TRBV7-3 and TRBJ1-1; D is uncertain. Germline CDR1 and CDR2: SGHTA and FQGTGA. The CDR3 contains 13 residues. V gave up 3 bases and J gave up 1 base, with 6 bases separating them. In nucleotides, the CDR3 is TGTGCCAGCAGCTTTCGACAGAACACTGAAGCTTTCTTT. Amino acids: CASSFRQNTEAFF. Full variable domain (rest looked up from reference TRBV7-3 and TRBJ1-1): GAGVSQTPSNKVTEKGKYVELRCDPISGHTALYWYRQSLGQGPEFLIYFQGTGAADDSGLPNDRFFAVRPEGSVSTLKIQRTERGDSAVYLCASSFRQNTEAFFGQGTRLTVV.

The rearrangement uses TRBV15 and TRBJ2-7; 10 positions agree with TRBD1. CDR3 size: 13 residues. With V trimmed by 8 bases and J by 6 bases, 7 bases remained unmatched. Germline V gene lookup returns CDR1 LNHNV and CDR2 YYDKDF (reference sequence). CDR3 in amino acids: CATVRDRGGEQYV. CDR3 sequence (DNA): TGTGCCACCGTACGGGACAGGGGTGGCGAGCAGTACGTC.

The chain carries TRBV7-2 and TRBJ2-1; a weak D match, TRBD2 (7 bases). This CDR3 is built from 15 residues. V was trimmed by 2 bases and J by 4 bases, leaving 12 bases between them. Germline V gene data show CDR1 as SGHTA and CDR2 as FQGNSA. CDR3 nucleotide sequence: TGTGCCAGCAGCTTACGAGGGGGAGGGTACAATGAGCAGTTCTTC. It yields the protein CASSLRGGGYNEQFF.

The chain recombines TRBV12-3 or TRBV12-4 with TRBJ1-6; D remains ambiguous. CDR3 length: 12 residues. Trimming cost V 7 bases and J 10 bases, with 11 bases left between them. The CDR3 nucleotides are TGTGCCAGCATGAAAGATTTATCACCCCTCCACTTT. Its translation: CASMKDLSPLHF.

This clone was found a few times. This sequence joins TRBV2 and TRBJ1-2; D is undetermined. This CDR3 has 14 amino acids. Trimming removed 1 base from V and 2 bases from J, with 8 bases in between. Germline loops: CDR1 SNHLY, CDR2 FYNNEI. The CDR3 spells CASSEVLQNYGYTF. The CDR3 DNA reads TGTGCCAGCAGTGAAGTTCTACAGAACTATGGCTACACCTTC. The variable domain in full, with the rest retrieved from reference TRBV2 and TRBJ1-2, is EPEVTQTPSHQVTQMGQEVILRCVPISNHLYFYWYRQILGQKVEFLVSFYNNEISEKSEIFDDQFSVERPDGSNFTLKIRSTKLEDSAMYFCASSEVLQNYGYTFGSGTRLTVV.

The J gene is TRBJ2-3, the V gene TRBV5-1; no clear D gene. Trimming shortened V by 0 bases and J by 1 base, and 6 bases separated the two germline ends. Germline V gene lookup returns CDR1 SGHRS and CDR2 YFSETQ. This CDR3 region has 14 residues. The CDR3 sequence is CASSLGTGTDTQYF. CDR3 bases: TGCGCCAGCAGCTTGGGGACCGGCACAGATACGCAGTATTTT.

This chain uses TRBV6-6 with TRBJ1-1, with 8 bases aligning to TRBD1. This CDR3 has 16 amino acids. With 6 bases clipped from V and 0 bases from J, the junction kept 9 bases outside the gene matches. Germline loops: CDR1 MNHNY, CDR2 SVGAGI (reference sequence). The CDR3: CASRTGTGIMNTEAFF. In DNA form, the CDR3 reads TGTGCCAGCAGAACCGGGACAGGAATCATGAACACTGAAGCTTTCTTT.

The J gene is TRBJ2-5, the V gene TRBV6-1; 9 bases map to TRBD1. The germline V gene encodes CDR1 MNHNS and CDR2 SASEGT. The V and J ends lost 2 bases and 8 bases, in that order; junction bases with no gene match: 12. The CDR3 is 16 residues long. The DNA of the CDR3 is TGTGCCAGCAGTGAATGGACAGGGGTAAACGGGGGTACCCAGTACTTC. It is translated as CASSEWTGVNGGTQYF.

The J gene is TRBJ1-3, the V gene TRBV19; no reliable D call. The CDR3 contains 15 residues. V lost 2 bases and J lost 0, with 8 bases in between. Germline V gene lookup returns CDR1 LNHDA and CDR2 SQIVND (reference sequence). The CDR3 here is CASSIQFTSGNTIYF. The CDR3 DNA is TGTGCCAGTAGTATACAGTTTACCTCTGGAAACACCATATATTTT.

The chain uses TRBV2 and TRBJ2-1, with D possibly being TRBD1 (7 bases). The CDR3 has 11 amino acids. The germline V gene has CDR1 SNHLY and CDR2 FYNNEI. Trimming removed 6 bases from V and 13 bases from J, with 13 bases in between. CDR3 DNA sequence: TGTGCCAGCAGGGCAGGGGGGCCTCAGTTCTTC. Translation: CASRAGGPQFF.

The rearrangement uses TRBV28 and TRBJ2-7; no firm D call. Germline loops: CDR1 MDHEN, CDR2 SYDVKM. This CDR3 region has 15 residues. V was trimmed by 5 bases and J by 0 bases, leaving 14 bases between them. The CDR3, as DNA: TGTGCCAGCAGTCCCCCCGGGCCCGTCTCCTACGAGCAGTACGTC. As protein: CASSPPGPVSYEQYV.

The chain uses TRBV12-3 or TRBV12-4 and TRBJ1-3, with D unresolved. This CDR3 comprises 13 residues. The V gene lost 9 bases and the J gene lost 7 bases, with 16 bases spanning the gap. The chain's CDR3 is CASYRDRWNTIYF. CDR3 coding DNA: TGTGCCAGTTACCGGGATCGATGGAACACCATATATTTT.

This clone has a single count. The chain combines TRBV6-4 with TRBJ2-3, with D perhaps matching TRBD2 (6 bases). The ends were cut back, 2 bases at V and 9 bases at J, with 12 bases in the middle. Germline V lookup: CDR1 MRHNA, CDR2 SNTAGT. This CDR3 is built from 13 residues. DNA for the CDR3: TGTGCCAGCAGTGACCCTAGCGTCGGCACGCAGTATTTT. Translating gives CASSDPSVGTQYF.

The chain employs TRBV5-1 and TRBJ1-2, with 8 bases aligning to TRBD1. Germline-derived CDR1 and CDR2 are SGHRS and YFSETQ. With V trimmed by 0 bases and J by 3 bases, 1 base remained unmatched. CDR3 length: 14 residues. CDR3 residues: CASSLDRGDYGYTF. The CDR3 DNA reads TGCGCCAGCAGCTTGGACAGGGGGGACTATGGCTACACCTTC.

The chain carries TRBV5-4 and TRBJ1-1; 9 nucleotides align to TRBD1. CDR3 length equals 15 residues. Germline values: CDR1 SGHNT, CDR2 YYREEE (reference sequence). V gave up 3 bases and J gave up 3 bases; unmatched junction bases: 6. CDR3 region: CASSSLRQGDTEAFF. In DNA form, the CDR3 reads TGTGCCAGCAGCTCCTTGCGACAGGGGGACACTGAAGCTTTCTTT.

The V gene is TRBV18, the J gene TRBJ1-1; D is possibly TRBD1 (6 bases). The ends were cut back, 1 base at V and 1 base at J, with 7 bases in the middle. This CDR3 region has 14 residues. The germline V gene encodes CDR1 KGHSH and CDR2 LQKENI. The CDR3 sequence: CASSPQGGNTEAFF. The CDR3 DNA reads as TGTGCCAGCTCACCACAGGGGGGGAACACTGAAGCTTTCTTT.

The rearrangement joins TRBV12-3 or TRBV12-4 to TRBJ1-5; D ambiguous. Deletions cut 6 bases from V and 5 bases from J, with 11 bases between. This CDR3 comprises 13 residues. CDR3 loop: CASSRRTDQPQHF. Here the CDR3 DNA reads TGTGCCAGCAGCCGAAGGACCGATCAGCCCCAGCATTTT.

The DNA of the CDR3 is TGTGCCAGTACCGATGAGGACAGGGAAGGAAAACTGTTTTTT. Encoded protein: CASTDEDREGKLFF. The chain carries TRBV19 and TRBJ1-4, with 8 bases fitting TRBD1. Germline CDR1 and CDR2: LNHDA and SQIVND (reference sequence). The ends lost 7 bases at V and 10 bases at J; junction bases unmatched: 11. The CDR3 runs 14 residues.

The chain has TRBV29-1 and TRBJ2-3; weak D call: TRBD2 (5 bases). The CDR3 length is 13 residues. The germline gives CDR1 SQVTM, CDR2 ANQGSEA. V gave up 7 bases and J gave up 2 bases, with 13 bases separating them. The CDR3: CSAARGFTDTQYF. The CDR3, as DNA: TGCAGCGCCGCCCGGGGATTCACAGATACGCAGTATTTT.

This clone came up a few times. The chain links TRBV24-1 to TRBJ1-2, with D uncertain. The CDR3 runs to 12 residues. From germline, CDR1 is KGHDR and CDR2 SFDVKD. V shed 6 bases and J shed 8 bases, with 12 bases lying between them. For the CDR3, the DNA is TGTGCCACCAGTAGGACGGGCTGGGGCTACACCTTC. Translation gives CATSRTGWGYTF.